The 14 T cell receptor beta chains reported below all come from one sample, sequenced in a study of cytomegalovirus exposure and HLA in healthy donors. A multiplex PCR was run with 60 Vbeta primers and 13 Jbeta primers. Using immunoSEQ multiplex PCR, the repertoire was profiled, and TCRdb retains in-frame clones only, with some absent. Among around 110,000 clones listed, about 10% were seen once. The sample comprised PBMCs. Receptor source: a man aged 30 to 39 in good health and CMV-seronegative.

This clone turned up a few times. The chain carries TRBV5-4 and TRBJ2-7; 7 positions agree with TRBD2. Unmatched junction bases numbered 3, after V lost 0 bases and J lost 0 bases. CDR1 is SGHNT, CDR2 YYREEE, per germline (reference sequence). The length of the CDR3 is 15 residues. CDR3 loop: CASSLAGGSSYEQYF. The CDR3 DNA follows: TGTGCCAGCAGCTTGGCCGGGGGGAGCTCCTACGAGCAGTACTTC.

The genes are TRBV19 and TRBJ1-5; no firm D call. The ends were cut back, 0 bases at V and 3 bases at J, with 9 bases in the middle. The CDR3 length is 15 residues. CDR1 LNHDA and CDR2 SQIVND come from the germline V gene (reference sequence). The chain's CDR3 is CASSIDRGTNQPQHF. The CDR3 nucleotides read TGTGCCAGTAGTATAGATAGAGGCACCAATCAGCCCCAGCATTTT.

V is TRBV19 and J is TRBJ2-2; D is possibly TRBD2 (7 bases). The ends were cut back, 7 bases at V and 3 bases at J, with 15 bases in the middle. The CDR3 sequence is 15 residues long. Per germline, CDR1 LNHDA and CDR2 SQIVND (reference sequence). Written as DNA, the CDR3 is TGTGCCAGTATACCGCGGGGGCGTCACACCGGGGAGCTGTTTTTT. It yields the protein CASIPRGRHTGELFF.

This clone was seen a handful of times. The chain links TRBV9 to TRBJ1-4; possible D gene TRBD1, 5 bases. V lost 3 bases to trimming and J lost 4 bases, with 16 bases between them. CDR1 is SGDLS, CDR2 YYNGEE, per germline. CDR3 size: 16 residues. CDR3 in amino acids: CASSAPQEGYNEKLFF. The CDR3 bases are TGTGCCAGCAGCGCCCCCCAGGAGGGGTATAATGAAAAACTGTTTTTT. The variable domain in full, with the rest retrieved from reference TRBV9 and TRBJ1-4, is DSGVTQTPKHLITATGQRVTLRCSPRSGDLSVYWYQQSLDQGLQFLIQYYNGEERAKGNILERFSAQQFPDLHSELNLSSLELGDSALYFCASSAPQEGYNEKLFFGSGTQLSVL.

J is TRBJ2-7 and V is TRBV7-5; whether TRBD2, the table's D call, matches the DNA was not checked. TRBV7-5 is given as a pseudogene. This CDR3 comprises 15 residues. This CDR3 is CARSLTGGRLTSPLV. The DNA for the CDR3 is TGTGCCAGAAGCTTAACCGGGGGACGGCTAACTTCGCCCCTGGTC.

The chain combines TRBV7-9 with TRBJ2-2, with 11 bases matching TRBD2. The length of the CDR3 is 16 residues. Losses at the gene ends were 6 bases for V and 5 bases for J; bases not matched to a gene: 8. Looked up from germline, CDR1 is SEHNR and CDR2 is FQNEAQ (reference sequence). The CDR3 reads CASRLAGDLRTGELFF. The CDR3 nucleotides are TGTGCCAGCAGACTAGCGGGAGATTTAAGGACCGGGGAGCTGTTTTTT.

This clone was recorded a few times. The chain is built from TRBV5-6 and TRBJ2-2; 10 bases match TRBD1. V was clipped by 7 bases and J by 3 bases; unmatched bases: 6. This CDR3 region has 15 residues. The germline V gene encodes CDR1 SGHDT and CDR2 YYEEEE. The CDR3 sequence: CASSRQGAYTGELFF. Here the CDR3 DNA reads TGTGCCAGCTCCCGACAGGGGGCTTACACCGGGGAGCTGTTTTTT.

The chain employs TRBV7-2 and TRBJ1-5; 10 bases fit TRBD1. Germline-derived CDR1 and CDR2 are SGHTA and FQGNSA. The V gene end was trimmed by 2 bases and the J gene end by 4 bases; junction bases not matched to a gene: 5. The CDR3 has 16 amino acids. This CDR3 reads CASSLFGTGVNQPQHF. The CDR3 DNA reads TGTGCCAGCAGCTTATTTGGGACAGGGGTGAATCAGCCCCAGCATTTT.

CDR3 in amino acids: CASSLQGQRGGYTF. The CDR3, as DNA: TGTGCCAGCAGCCTCCAGGGACAGAGAGGGGGCTACACCTTC. The chain employs TRBV7-3 and TRBJ1-2; 7 bases line up with TRBD1. The CDR3 is 14 amino acids. Germline V gene lookup returns CDR1 SGHTA and CDR2 FQGTGA. The junction had 11 bases not matched to a gene; V was cut back by 5 bases and J by 8 bases.

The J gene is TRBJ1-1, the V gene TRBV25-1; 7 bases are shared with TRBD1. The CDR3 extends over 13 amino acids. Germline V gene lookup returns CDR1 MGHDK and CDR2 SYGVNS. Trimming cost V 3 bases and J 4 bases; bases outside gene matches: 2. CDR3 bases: TGTGCCAGCAGTGACCCAGGGGGCACTGAAGCTTTCTTT. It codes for CASSDPGGTEAFF.

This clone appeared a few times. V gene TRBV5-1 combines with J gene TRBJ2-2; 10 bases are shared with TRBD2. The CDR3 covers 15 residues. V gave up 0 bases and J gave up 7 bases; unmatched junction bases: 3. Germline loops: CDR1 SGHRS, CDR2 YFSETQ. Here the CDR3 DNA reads TGCGCCAGCAGCTTGGAAGCTAGCGGGGGCGGGGAGCTGTTTTTT. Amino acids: CASSLEASGGGELFF.

CDR3 DNA sequence: TGTGCCAGCTCACCGAAGGAGAAAGAGACCCAGTACTTC. It encodes CASSPKEKETQYF. This chain uses TRBV18 with TRBJ2-5; D uncertain. The germline gives CDR1 KGHSH, CDR2 LQKENI. The V and J ends lost 3 bases and 3 bases respectively, with 8 bases between them. The CDR3 sequence is 13 residues long. Together with reference TRBV18 and TRBJ2-5, the CDR3 gives the full variable domain: NAGVMQNPRHLVRRRGQEARLRCSPMKGHSHVYWYRQLPEEGLKFMVYLQKENIIDESGMPKERFSAEFPKEGPSILRIQQVVRGDSAAYFCASSPKEKETQYFGPGTRLLVL.

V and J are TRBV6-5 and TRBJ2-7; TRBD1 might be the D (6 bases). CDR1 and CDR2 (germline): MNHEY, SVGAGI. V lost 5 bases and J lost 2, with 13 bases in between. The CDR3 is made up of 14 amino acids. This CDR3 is CASSPGTPPYEQYF. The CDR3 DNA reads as TGTGCCAGCAGTCCCGGGACACCTCCCTACGAGCAGTACTTC.

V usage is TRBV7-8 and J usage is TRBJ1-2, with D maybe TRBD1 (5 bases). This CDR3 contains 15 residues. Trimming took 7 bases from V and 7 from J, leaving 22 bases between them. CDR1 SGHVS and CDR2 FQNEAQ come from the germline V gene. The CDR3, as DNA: TGTGCCAGCACCCCACGGAGCAGGGTAGAGGCTGGCTACACCTTC. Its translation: CASTPRSRVEAGYTF.